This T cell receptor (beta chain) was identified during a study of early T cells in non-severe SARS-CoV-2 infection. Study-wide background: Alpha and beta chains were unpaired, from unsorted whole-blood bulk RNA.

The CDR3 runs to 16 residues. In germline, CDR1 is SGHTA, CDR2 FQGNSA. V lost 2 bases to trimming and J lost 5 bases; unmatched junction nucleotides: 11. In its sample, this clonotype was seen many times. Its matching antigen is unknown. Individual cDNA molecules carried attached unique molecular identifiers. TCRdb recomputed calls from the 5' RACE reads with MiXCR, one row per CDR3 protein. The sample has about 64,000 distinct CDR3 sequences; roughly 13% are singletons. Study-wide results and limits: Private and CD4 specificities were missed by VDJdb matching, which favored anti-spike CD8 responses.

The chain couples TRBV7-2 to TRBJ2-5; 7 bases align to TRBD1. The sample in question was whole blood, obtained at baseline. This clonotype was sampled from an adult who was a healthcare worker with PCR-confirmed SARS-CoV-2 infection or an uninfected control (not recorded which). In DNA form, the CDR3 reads TGTGCCAGCAGCTTAACAGGGGTCGGCTCAGGGGAGACCCAGTACTTC. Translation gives CASSLTGVGSGETQYF.